This TCR beta chain was identified during a study of T-cell memory formation after mild COVID-19. Germline CDR1 SNHLY, CDR2 FYNNEI. The CDR3 runs to 11 residues. The ends were cut back, 6 bases at V and 15 bases at J, with 15 bases in the middle. The table lists this clonotype with a few counts. cDNA libraries for TCR alpha and TCR beta, carrying sample barcodes and UMIs, came from 5'RACE with constant-segment primers. TCRdb redid the calling of the 5' RACE reads with MiXCR, one entry per CDR3 protein. The sample has about 560,000 distinct CDR3 sequences, about a sixth seen once. The chain employs TRBV2 and TRBJ1-5; TRBD1 is a possible D gene (6 bases). The origin of this receptor is an adult woman who had mild COVID-19 (a few samples of this study predate the infection). Cell type and time point are not known. The specimen was PBMCs or a T cell subset sorted from them (not recorded which). The CDR3 reads CASRATAGVHF. The CDR3 nucleotides read TGTGCCAGCAGGGCTACTGCAGGGGTGCATTTT.